This T cell receptor beta chain was profiled in a study of T cell responses to AZD1222 COVID-19 vaccine. Study-level results: Vaccine-associated CD4 TCRs spanned spike, dominant at 160-218 and 743-854. When two AZD1222 doses had been given, Spike-specific TCR breadth and depth rose. Seropositive status at baseline applied to only 5 to 7 AZD1222 recipients. Repertoires were collected only later (after the peak T cell response had occurred).

Of note for this clone: The antigen remains unidentified.

Some clones are missing from TCRdb's copy, which holds only in-frame ones; the method was immunoSEQ multiplex PCR. The profile shows about 120,000 clones, about 88% of them singletons. The CDR3 spans 15 residues. The germline V gene encodes CDR1 SGDLS and CDR2 YYNGEE. Trimming removed 4 bases from V and 3 bases from J, with 14 bases in between. The chain is built from TRBV9 and TRBJ1-5; D gene unclear. The specimen was peripheral blood, collected on day 0 of MenACWY control vaccination. The sequence was obtained from an adult in good health. The CDR3 reads CASSPTSRFNQPQHF. The CDR3 nucleotides read TGTGCCAGCAGCCCCACCTCACGGTTCAATCAGCCCCAGCATTTT.